The clone carrying this T cell receptor beta chain was seen a single time. Its antigen is not known. The source of the sample is a study of tumor and adjacent non-tumor tissue in lung cancer. Study overall: Some 4.2 million productive TCRbeta reads were obtained per sample on average.

TCRbeta libraries were built with three rounds of nested PCR, modified from ARM-PCR. One entry per CDR3 protein results from TCRdb running MiXCR on the multiplex PCR reads. The profile shows 50,000 or so distinct CDR3 sequences, 74% of them singletons. Study observations and caveats: Tumor repertoires had a smaller top 100 clone share than normal lung.

RNA was extracted from bulk tissue without any cell sorting. The normal lung tissue was taken more than 3 cm from the tumor edge. The receptor comes from a woman aged 55 to 70 with non-small cell lung cancer. The sample was distant non-tumor lung tissue.

The CDR3 here is CASSPCLQKGNQADTQYF. CDR3 coding DNA: TGTGCCAGCAGTCCCTGCCTGCAGAAGGGTAATCAGGCAGATACGCAGTATTTT. The V and J genes are TRBV12-3 or TRBV12-4 and TRBJ2-3; no clear D gene. The CDR3 covers 18 residues. Trimming took off 5 bases at V and 4 bases at J, with 25 bases between the two ends.